This TCR beta chain was sequenced for a study of shared clonotypes between healthy human individuals. As for the study in general: Researchers assigned three CD4 naive, three CD4 memory, two CD8 naive and one CD8 memory plate to each donor.

A note on this clone: This may be a read error, as it is one base from a much larger clone. The same CDR3 can be traced to other DNA sequences in this sample.

The protocol was immunoSEQ multiplex PCR, while the TCRdb copy is restricted to in-frame clones and leaves out a portion. Among about 2 million clones listed, roughly 94% were seen once. The receptor's source is a man in his late teens or twenties in good health. The specimen sequenced was naive CD4+ T cells sorted from blood. The subset: CD45RA+ positively selected.

As DNA, the CDR3 is TGCGCCAGCAGCCTTTCGACGGGAAACGAAAAACTGTTCTTT. Translated, it gives CASSLSTGNEKLFF. The chain combines TRBV4-3 with TRBJ1-4; D ambiguous. The germline V gene has CDR1 LGHNA and CDR2 YSLEER. The length of the CDR3 is 14 residues.